This entry features one T cell receptor (beta chain) sequence. Antigen: not known. PCR employed 60 Vbeta and 13 Jbeta primers. Method: immunoSEQ multiplex PCR; TCRdb's copy keeps in-frame clones and lacks some. The repertoire includes 65,000 to 100,000 clones, 75% to 80% of them detected once, and roughly 5.5% sits in the top ten. This sample stems from a study of cytomegalovirus exposure and HLA in healthy donors. Germline CDR1 SEHNR, CDR2 FQNEAQ (reference sequence). V lost 4 bases, J lost 4 bases, and 10 bases lay in between. The CDR3 runs to 13 residues. Broader study findings: TCR beta sequences reportedly predicted most subjects' HLA-A and HLA-B alleles accurately. Cytomegalovirus status was reportedly diagnosed by the classifier with high specificity and sensitivity.

This receptor was taken from a female donor in good health and CMV-seronegative. Material: PBMCs. The genes are TRBV7-9 and TRBJ1-2, with D maybe TRBD1 (5 bases). The DNA of the CDR3 is TGTGCCAGCAGCTCGGACACCGTCTATGGCTACACCTTC. Its protein product is CASSSDTVYGYTF.